The sequence of this TCR beta chain was determined in a study of shared clonotypes between healthy human individuals. This CDR3 is 15 amino acids long. Trimming removed 0 bases from V and 2 bases from J, with 9 bases in between. The germline gives CDR1 MGHRA, CDR2 YSYEKL. General study results and limits: When naive CD4 clonotypes were compared across a few donors, 5% to 5.5% were shared.

It was CD45RO-negative cells, positively selected for CCR7, that made up naive CD8 cells, with terminally differentiated effector memory CD45RA+ cells excluded. Clones were sequenced by immunoSEQ multiplex PCR, and TCRdb holds only the in-frame ones, with some missing. The sample consists of 1.5 million to 2.5 million clones, approximately 95% of them appearing once. As regards this clone: Its cognate antigen is unknown.

Sequenced sample: naive CD8+ T cells sorted from blood. The rearrangement uses TRBV4-1 and TRBJ2-3; D is possibly TRBD1 (5 bases). The sequence came from a man between 18 and 29 years old in good health. CDR3 amino acids: CASSQDPGNTDTQYF. CDR3 nucleotide sequence: TGCGCCAGCAGCCAAGATCCAGGGAACACAGATACGCAGTATTTT.